The 25 T cell receptor beta chains in this list originate from one sample, sequenced in a study of blood T cell repertoires in COVID-19. Libraries were prepared by immunoSEQ multiplex PCR; TCRdb keeps only in-frame clonotypes and omits some of them. This sample has roughly 200,000 clones, with nearly 90% found just once. What was sequenced was peripheral blood. The source is a middle-aged man with acute or convalescent COVID-19.

The rearrangement joins TRBV5-1 to TRBJ2-5, with D possibly being TRBD2 (6 bases). The length of the CDR3 is 13 residues. Germline assignment: CDR1 SGHRS and CDR2 YFSETQ. The germline V and J ends were trimmed by 4 bases and 5 bases, with 12 bases remaining between them. The CDR3 protein is CASSPAGKETQYF. The DNA of the CDR3 is TGCGCCAGCAGCCCCGCGGGGAAGGAGACCCAGTACTTC.

The chain combines TRBV10-3 with TRBJ1-5; D perhaps matches TRBD1 (6 bases). The germline CDR1 and CDR2 sequences are ENHRY and SYGVKD. The CDR3 is 15 residues long. Deletions cut 10 bases from V and 2 bases from J, with 18 bases between. In DNA, the CDR3 is TGTGCCACCACTGGGGGGGGCAGCGGCAATCAGCCCCAGCATTTT. Residues: CATTGGGSGNQPQHF.

The V and J genes are TRBV12-2 and TRBJ2-7; the D segment call TRBD1 is taken from the table without a DNA check. TRBV12-2 is termed a pseudogene. This CDR3 region has 14 residues. CDR3 loop: CASRPRTGSYEQYF. The CDR3 nucleotides are TGTGCAAGTCGCCCACGGACAGGAAGCTACGAGCAGTACTTC.

This clone was seen just once. The rearrangement links TRBV18 to TRBJ1-1; D gene unclear. V lost 3 bases and J 3 bases, leaving 8 bases between the germline ends. The CDR3 has 13 amino acids. Germline CDR1 is KGHSH and CDR2 is LQKENI. The chain's CDR3 is CASSPAYDTEAFF. The CDR3 nucleotides are TGTGCCAGCTCACCGGCTTATGACACTGAAGCTTTCTTT.

The chain recombines TRBV9 with TRBJ1-3; D perhaps matches TRBD1 (6 bases). This CDR3 region has 19 residues. Germline V lookup: CDR1 SGDLS, CDR2 YYNGEE. The V gene lost 0 bases and the J gene lost 0 bases, with 19 bases spanning the gap. The CDR3 region is CASSVGGGGTTSSGNTIYF. The CDR3 DNA reads TGTGCCAGCAGCGTAGGAGGGGGGGGGACAACCTCCTCTGGAAACACCATATATTTT.

The rearrangement uses TRBV27 and TRBJ2-7; 12 bases agree with TRBD2. Germline V gives CDR1 MNHEY, CDR2 SMNVEV (reference sequence). V lost 5 bases to trimming and J lost 2 bases; unmatched junction nucleotides: 10. The CDR3 covers 17 residues. CDR3 bases: TGTGCCAGCAGTGCCTCCATTAGGACTAGCGGGACCTACGAGCAGTACTTC. This sequence encodes CASSASIRTSGTYEQYF.

J is TRBJ2-7 and V is TRBV5-6, with 9 bases that match TRBD1. Germline CDR1 reads SGHDT; CDR2 reads YYEEEE. With 3 bases clipped from V and 7 bases from J, the junction kept 8 bases outside the gene matches. The CDR3 extends over 14 amino acids. The CDR3 here is CASSSRTGVEEQYF. Here the CDR3 DNA reads TGTGCCAGCAGCTCTAGGACAGGGGTTGAAGAGCAGTACTTC.

The chain joins TRBV19 to TRBJ2-1, with a weak D call TRBD2 (5 bases). The CDR3 totals 13 residues. Per the germline V gene, CDR1 is LNHDA and CDR2 is SQIVND (reference sequence). Trimming shortened V by 8 bases and J by 0 bases, and 8 bases separated the two germline ends. CDR3 sequence (DNA): TGTGCCAGTCACCGGGACTCCTACAATGAGCAGTTCTTC. Translated: CASHRDSYNEQFF.

This clone was found a few times. The V call is TRBV28, the J call TRBJ1-6; D might be TRBD1 (6 bases). The ends were cut back, 1 base at V and 7 bases at J, with 11 bases in the middle. This CDR3 comprises 15 residues. Germline lookup yields CDR1 MDHEN and CDR2 SYDVKM. The CDR3 DNA reads TGTGCCAGCAGTTTATTCCGGACAGCCAATTCACCCCTCCACTTT. Translating it yields CASSLFRTANSPLHF.

In the case of this clone: The same CDR3 also results from other DNA sequences found in this sample. The chain links TRBV28 to TRBJ1-5, with D hard to call. CDR3 size: 12 residues. The V end was cut by 3 bases, the J end by 4 bases, with 4 bases between. CDR1 is MDHEN and CDR2 is SYDVKM in the germline V gene. The CDR3 is CASSFLNQPQHF. The DNA for the CDR3 is TGTGCCAGCAGTTTCCTAAATCAGCCCCAGCATTTT. Complete variable domain (other parts from reference TRBV28 and TRBJ1-5): DVKVTQSSRYLVKRTGEKVFLECVQDMDHENMFWYRQDPGLGLRLIYFSYDVKMKEKGDIPEGYSVSREKKERFSLILESASTNQTSMYLCASSFLNQPQHFGDGTRLSIL.

The J gene is TRBJ1-2, the V gene TRBV27, with TRBD1 identical over 8 bases. The CDR3 totals 15 residues. Germline CDR1 is MNHEY and CDR2 is SMNVEV (reference sequence). The J segment lost 4 bases and the V segment lost 5 bases, leaving 9 bases of the junction unmatched. CDR3 in DNA: TGTGCCAGCAGTCAGACGATTACAGGGGGCTATGGCTACACCTTC. Protein: CASSQTITGGYGYTF.

The chain links TRBV5-5 to TRBJ2-5; D is undetermined. Germline-derived CDR1 and CDR2 are SGHKS and YYEKEE (reference sequence). V lost 2 bases and J lost 0, with 14 bases in between. There are 16 residues in the CDR3. The CDR3 DNA is TGTGCCAGCAGCTTTGATGTGACACCGAACCAAGAGACCCAGTACTTC. It codes for CASSFDVTPNQETQYF.

The V gene is TRBV3-1 (or the pseudogene TRBV3-2), the J gene TRBJ2-7, with D possibly being TRBD2 (6 bases). Germline values: CDR1 LGHDT, CDR2 YNNKEL (reference sequence). This CDR3 is 13 amino acids long. Trimming left V 0 bases short and J 4 bases short, with 7 bases between. The CDR3 DNA is TGTGCCAGCAGCCAAGATGGGGGGTACGAGCAGTACTTC. Its protein product is CASSQDGGYEQYF.

The V and J genes are TRBV5-1 and TRBJ1-1; unclear D gene. V shed 5 bases and J shed 7 bases, with 12 bases lying between them. The CDR3 is made up of 12 amino acids. Germline CDR1 and CDR2: SGHRS and YFSETQ. The CDR3 region is CASRSSIDEAFF. The CDR3 DNA is TGCGCCAGCAGATCCTCTATAGATGAAGCTTTCTTT. The entire variable domain, with the rest obtained from reference TRBV5-1 and TRBJ1-1, is as follows: KAGVTQTPRYLIKTRGQQVTLSCSPISGHRSVSWYQQTPGQGLQFLFEYFSETQRNKGNFPGRFSGRQFSNSRSEMNVSTLELGDSALYLCASRSSIDEAFFGQGTRLTVV.

The chain has TRBV5-5 and TRBJ1-6; D gene ambiguous. The germline V gene encodes CDR1 SGHKS and CDR2 YYEKEE (reference sequence). The CDR3 has 17 amino acids. Trimming stripped 1 base from V and 0 bases from J, with 11 bases between. The CDR3 protein is CASSLSSTSSYNSPLHF. The CDR3 bases are TGTGCCAGCAGCTTGTCTTCCACAAGCTCCTATAATTCACCCCTCCACTTT.

This chain connects TRBV19 to TRBJ2-2; 7 bases are shared with TRBD2. V dropped 10 bases and J dropped 5; count of bases not matched to a gene: 16. From germline, CDR1 is LNHDA and CDR2 SQIVND (reference sequence). This CDR3 region has 16 residues. CDR3 protein: CATHKRSGGVTGELFF. The CDR3 nucleotides are TGTGCCACCCATAAAAGGTCGGGGGGTGTTACCGGGGAGCTGTTTTTT.

The rearrangement uses TRBV19 and TRBJ1-1; D not resolved. The CDR3 covers 13 residues. Germline V gene data show CDR1 as LNHDA and CDR2 as SQIVND (reference sequence). The germline V and J ends were trimmed by 4 bases and 0 bases, with 6 bases remaining between them. The CDR3 sequence: CASSNTLNTEAFF. CDR3 DNA: TGTGCCAGTAGTAATACTTTGAACACTGAAGCTTTCTTT.

The rearrangement joins TRBV25-1 to TRBJ1-4, with 8 bases matching TRBD1. Per germline, CDR1 MGHDK and CDR2 SYGVNS. V was clipped by 8 bases and J by 8 bases; unmatched bases: 1. This CDR3 is 11 amino acids long. This CDR3 reads CASHRGEKLFF. CDR3 DNA sequence: TGTGCCAGCCACAGGGGGGAAAAACTGTTTTTT.

This clone was observed once. V and J are TRBV27 and TRBJ1-1, with 8 bases aligning to TRBD1. V dropped 5 bases and J dropped 4; count of bases not matched to a gene: 6. Germline-derived CDR1 and CDR2 are MNHEY and SMNVEV (reference sequence). The CDR3 is 14 amino acids. CDR3: CASSPGTGVTEAFF. CDR3 DNA sequence: TGTGCCAGCAGTCCGGGGACAGGAGTCACTGAAGCTTTCTTT.

The V gene is TRBV5-1, the J gene TRBJ1-4, with D maybe TRBD1 (5 bases). The germline V gene has CDR1 SGHRS and CDR2 YFSETQ. This CDR3 is built from 17 residues. Trimming pared 0 bases from V and 1 base from J, leaving 13 bases between. In nucleotides, the CDR3 is TGCGCCAGCAGCTTGGGCAGGGTATCGCAAACTAATGAAAAACTGTTTTTT. It encodes CASSLGRVSQTNEKLFF.

The genes are TRBV19 and TRBJ1-4; possible D gene TRBD1, 6 bases. Germline assignment: CDR1 LNHDA and CDR2 SQIVND (reference sequence). The CDR3 contains 16 residues. Trimming pared 4 bases from V and 2 bases from J, leaving 14 bases between. This CDR3 is CASSRLAGDTNEKLFF. The DNA of the CDR3 is TGTGCCAGTAGTAGGCTGGCAGGGGACACTAATGAAAAACTGTTTTTT.

The rearrangement links TRBV6-5 to TRBJ1-4; D might be TRBD1 (5 bases). CDR1 is MNHEY, CDR2 SVGAGI, per germline. The CDR3 has 13 amino acids. V lost 6 bases, J lost 8 bases, and 13 bases lay in between. The DNA for the CDR3 is TGTGCCAGCAGCCCCTCAGGGCGCGAAAAACTGTTTTTT. Residues: CASSPSGREKLFF.

The CDR3 DNA is TGTGCCAGCAGTTCAGGGGCTCTGTTCCTCGAAGCTTTCTTT. This encodes CASSSGALFLEAFF. The chain couples TRBV6-5 to TRBJ1-1, with D possibly TRBD1 on 6 matching bases. The germline CDR1 and CDR2 sequences are MNHEY and SVGAGI. The CDR3 extends over 14 amino acids. V was pared by 4 bases and J by 8 bases, with 17 bases between.

The chain carries TRBV12-3 or TRBV12-4 and TRBJ2-7; D is possibly TRBD1 (6 bases). This CDR3 has 13 residues. V lost 7 bases and J 6 bases, leaving 16 bases between the germline ends. The CDR3, as DNA: TGTGCCAGCAAAGGACAGATAGTAAGCGAGCAGTACTTC. This codes for CASKGQIVSEQYF.

The rearrangement links TRBV6-5 to TRBJ2-5, with a tentative D call TRBD1 (5 bases). CDR1 MNHEY and CDR2 SVGAGI come from the germline V gene. Trimming pared 2 bases from V and 0 bases from J, leaving 13 bases between. This CDR3 comprises 16 residues. CDR3 in amino acids: CASSYDRQSYQETQYF. The CDR3 DNA sequence: TGTGCCAGCAGTTACGATCGACAGTCATACCAAGAGACCCAGTACTTC.